A single sample is the source of the 25 T cell receptor beta chains below, sequenced in a study of cytomegalovirus exposure and HLA in healthy donors. Generated by immunoSEQ multiplex PCR, the TCRdb table keeps only in-frame clones and is missing some. The sample gives under 95,000 clones, around 94% of which show up once; roughly 3.4% is in the top ten. The sequenced sample was PBMCs. These TCRs come from a woman aged 18-29 years in good health and CMV-seropositive.

This clone was observed once. This sequence joins TRBV5-6 and TRBJ2-7; D is unresolved. Germline V gene lookup returns CDR1 SGHDT and CDR2 YYEEEE. CDR3 length: 13 residues. The V gene lost 0 bases and the J gene lost 2 bases, with 6 bases spanning the gap. The CDR3 is CASSLGSPYEQYF. The CDR3 nucleotides are TGTGCCAGCAGCTTGGGGAGCCCCTACGAGCAGTACTTC.

In this sample, this clone turned up once. This rearrangement joins TRBV5-1 to TRBJ2-7; TRBD2 is a possible D gene (7 bases). The germline CDR1 and CDR2 sequences are SGHRS and YFSETQ. Trimming took 1 base from V and 2 from J, leaving 16 bases between them. The CDR3 consists of 16 residues. Here the CDR3 DNA reads TGCGCCAGCAGCTTGTGGGGGAGGGACAAGCCCTACGAGCAGTACTTC. It encodes CASSLWGRDKPYEQYF.

This clone was counted a single time. The V gene is TRBV7-2, the J gene TRBJ2-7, with TRBD2 identical over 8 bases. With 3 bases clipped from V and 6 bases from J, the junction kept 7 bases outside the gene matches. This CDR3 region has 14 residues. Germline lookup yields CDR1 SGHTA and CDR2 FQGNSA. The CDR3 sequence: CASSFRPGGAEQYF. For the CDR3, the DNA is TGTGCCAGCAGCTTTCGTCCGGGAGGGGCCGAGCAGTACTTC.

About this clone: The junction and the germline gene differ at one end; a read error may be behind it. The rearrangement uses TRBV5-4 and TRBJ2-7, with 7 bases fitting TRBD1. CDR3 length: 12 residues. Germline-derived CDR1 and CDR2 are SGHNT and YYREEE (reference sequence). CDR3 coding DNA: TGTGCCAGCAGTTTTTACGCTGGAGACAGGGACTTC. Its protein product is CASSFYAGDRDF.

In nucleotides, the CDR3 is TGTGCCAGCAGCTCTAGAGAGACCCAGTACTTC. Translation gives CASSSRETQYF. The J gene is TRBJ2-5, the V gene TRBV7-9; D gene ambiguous. This CDR3 is built from 11 residues. V was trimmed by 4 bases and J by 4 bases, leaving 4 bases between them. Germline CDR1 and CDR2: SEHNR and FQNEAQ (reference sequence).

This clone was picked up one time. The V gene is TRBV5-1, the J gene TRBJ1-1, with no clear D. V lost 3 bases to trimming and J lost 8 bases, with 14 bases between them. This CDR3 spans 13 amino acids. Germline assignment: CDR1 SGHRS and CDR2 YFSETQ. The CDR3 DNA sequence: TGCGCCAGCAGCTCTGTCGGCACGGGGGAAGCTTTCTTT. The encoded protein is CASSSVGTGEAFF. The whole variable domain, filled in from reference TRBV5-1 and TRBJ1-1, reads KAGVTQTPRYLIKTRGQQVTLSCSPISGHRSVSWYQQTPGQGLQFLFEYFSETQRNKGNFPGRFSGRQFSNSRSEMNVSTLELGDSALYLCASSSVGTGEAFFGQGTRLTVV.

This clone occurred once. The chain links TRBV29-1 to TRBJ1-2; D is uncertain. Trimming shortened V by 3 bases and J by 8 bases, and 10 bases separated the two germline ends. Germline lookup yields CDR1 SQVTM and CDR2 ANQGSEA. The CDR3 loop spans 11 amino acids. The CDR3: CSVDREQGYTF. CDR3 bases: TGCAGCGTTGACCGGGAACAAGGCTACACCTTC.

This rearrangement joins TRBV6-5 to TRBJ2-1; 16 bases align to TRBD2. Germline loops: CDR1 MNHEY, CDR2 SVGAGI. The CDR3 is made up of 16 amino acids. V lost 4 bases to trimming and J lost 8 bases; unmatched junction nucleotides: 5. CDR3 in amino acids: CASSSGLAGGLHEQFF. For the CDR3, the DNA is TGTGCCAGCAGTTCGGGACTAGCGGGGGGGCTGCATGAGCAGTTCTTC.

The chain recombines TRBV7-2 with TRBJ1-2, with 9 positions matching TRBD1. Trimming took 1 base from V and 4 from J; bases not matched to a gene: 4. The germline V gene has CDR1 SGHTA and CDR2 FQGNSA. The CDR3 is 15 residues long. The CDR3 coding sequence is TGTGCCAGCAGCTTAGACGGGACAGGGACCTATGGCTACACCTTC. Its protein product is CASSLDGTGTYGYTF.

The chain is built from TRBV9 and TRBJ1-2, with TRBD1 as a possible D gene (5 bases). The CDR3 contains 14 residues. Trimming removed 0 bases from V and 4 bases from J, with 10 bases in between. CDR1 and CDR2 (germline): SGDLS, YYNGEE. In DNA, the CDR3 is TGTGCCAGCAGCGTAGAAGGGGATGGCTATGGCTACACCTTC. Translated: CASSVEGDGYGYTF.

The rearrangement links TRBV7-2 to TRBJ2-5; weak D call: TRBD2 (6 bases). V was shortened by 5 bases and J by 1 base, with 20 bases between the two germline ends. The CDR3 has 17 amino acids. Germline CDR1 is SGHTA and CDR2 is FQGNSA. CDR3 residues: CASSPRGTALGQETQYF. Here the CDR3 DNA reads TGTGCCAGCAGCCCCCGGGGGACGGCACTCGGCCAAGAGACCCAGTACTTC.

With regard to this clone: Within the sample, other DNA sequences also encode this same CDR3. Here the CDR3 reads CASSLRQGTEAFF. For the CDR3, the DNA is TGTGCCAGCAGCTTACGACAGGGCACTGAAGCTTTCTTT. The chain uses TRBV7-9 and TRBJ1-1, with TRBD1 matching 7 bases. In germline, CDR1 is SEHNR, CDR2 FQNEAQ (reference sequence). The CDR3 consists of 13 residues. Trimming removed 2 bases from V and 4 bases from J; junction bases left unmatched: 1.

The V gene is TRBV6-1, the J gene TRBJ1-1; weak D call: TRBD1 (6 bases). The CDR3 has 13 amino acids. V was trimmed by 5 bases and J by 1 base, leaving 8 bases between them. Germline-derived CDR1 and CDR2 are MNHNS and SASEGT. DNA for the CDR3: TGTGCCAGCAGTCCACAGGGGAACACTGAAGCTTTCTTT. Its translation: CASSPQGNTEAFF.

The J gene is TRBJ1-2, the V gene TRBV12-5; 9 nucleotides line up with TRBD1. Germline assignment: CDR1 LGHNT and CDR2 FRNRAP. The CDR3 runs to 17 residues. The trim removed 0 bases at V and 8 bases at J, leaving 13 bases unmatched. The CDR3 sequence is CASGLVLQGAPLWGYTF. CDR3 sequence (DNA): TGTGCTAGTGGTTTGGTATTACAGGGGGCGCCCTTATGGGGCTACACCTTC.

The chain uses TRBV7-2 and TRBJ2-2; tentative D call: TRBD2 (5 bases). Germline CDR1 reads SGHTA; CDR2 reads FQGNSA. This CDR3 spans 14 amino acids. Trimming took 3 bases from V and 1 from J, leaving 6 bases between them. The CDR3 DNA sequence: TGTGCCAGCAGCTTTGGACTGAACACCGGGGAGCTGTTTTTT. This codes for CASSFGLNTGELFF. The full variable domain, its missing parts supplied by reference TRBV7-2 and TRBJ2-2, is GAGVSQSPSNKVTEKGKDVELRCDPISGHTALYWYRQSLGQGLEFLIYFQGNSAPDKSGLPSDRFSAERTGGSVSTLTIQRTQQEDSAVYLCASSFGLNTGELFFGEGSRLTVL.

The chain couples TRBV5-5 to TRBJ1-1; 9 nucleotides align to TRBD1. Germline V gene lookup returns CDR1 SGHKS and CDR2 YYEKEE (reference sequence). Losses at the gene ends were 4 bases for V and 0 bases for J; bases not matched to a gene: 7. This CDR3 spans 16 amino acids. For the CDR3, the DNA is TGTGCCAGCAGCCTACAGGGGGCTTCTATGAACACTGAAGCTTTCTTT. It codes for CASSLQGASMNTEAFF.

This clone occurred once. V and J are TRBV6-1 and TRBJ2-3; tentative D call: TRBD2 (5 bases). From germline, CDR1 is MNHNS and CDR2 SASEGT. Trimming pared 6 bases from V and 1 base from J, leaving 14 bases between. CDR3 size: 15 residues. CDR3 amino acids: CASRPPRVRTDTQYF. The CDR3 coding sequence is TGTGCCAGCAGGCCTCCGCGGGTCCGCACAGATACGCAGTATTTT.

This clone showed up just once. V and J are TRBV20-1 and TRBJ2-1, with TRBD1 as a possible D gene (5 bases). Germline V gene data show CDR1 as DFQATT and CDR2 as SNEGSKA (reference sequence). V lost 2 bases and J 16 bases, leaving 15 bases between the germline ends. The CDR3 loop spans 11 amino acids. CDR3 in amino acids: CSARSAREYFF. The CDR3 DNA reads as TGCAGTGCTAGAAGCGCCAGGGAATATTTCTTC.

The gene calls are TRBV7-3 and TRBJ2-1, with TRBD2 identical over 9 bases. V dropped 6 bases and J dropped 8; count of bases not matched to a gene: 14. Germline values: CDR1 SGHTA, CDR2 FQGTGA. The CDR3 length is 16 residues. DNA of the CDR3: TGTGCCAGCAGACTAGGCGGGAGGGCCCCGGGTGATGAGCAGTTCTTC. This translates into CASRLGGRAPGDEQFF.

The J gene is TRBJ1-3, the V gene TRBV7-9; perhaps TRBD1 as D (5 bases). V lost 3 bases to trimming and J lost 0 bases, with 12 bases between them. Germline-derived CDR1 and CDR2 are SEHNR and FQNEAQ (reference sequence). The CDR3 covers 16 residues. The CDR3 bases are TGTGCCAGCAGCTTCGACAGCCTCCTCTCTGGAAACACCATATATTTT. It codes for CASSFDSLLSGNTIYF.

The chain combines TRBV4-3 with TRBJ2-2, with 10 bases lining up with TRBD1. The CDR3 contains 17 residues. The ends lost 5 bases at V and 6 bases at J; junction bases unmatched: 12. Per the germline V gene, CDR1 is LGHNA and CDR2 is YSLEER. The CDR3 protein is CASSYLSGTGVPGELFF. The CDR3 DNA follows: TGCGCCAGCAGCTACCTCTCCGGGACAGGGGTCCCCGGGGAGCTGTTTTTT.

The chain has TRBV7-2 and TRBJ2-7; tentative D call: TRBD2 (5 bases). Trimming took off 6 bases at V and 0 bases at J, with 12 bases between the two ends. This CDR3 is 14 amino acids long. Germline V gene sequence: CDR1 SGHTA, CDR2 FQGNSA. CDR3 residues: CASSPDLSSYEQYF. The DNA of the CDR3 is TGTGCCAGCAGTCCGGACTTGAGCTCCTACGAGCAGTACTTC.

The chain employs TRBV15 and TRBJ1-2; tentative D call: TRBD1 (5 bases). CDR3 size: 13 residues. The V end was cut by 5 bases, the J end by 3 bases, with 10 bases between. Germline CDR1 reads LNHNV; CDR2 reads YYDKDF (reference sequence). CDR3 coding DNA: TGTGCCACCAGCCGCGACAGATACTATGGCTACACCTTC. Protein sequence: CATSRDRYYGYTF. The full variable domain, in which reference TRBV15 and TRBJ1-2 provide the parts outside the CDR3, is DAMVIQNPRYQVTQFGKPVTLSCSQTLNHNVMYWYQQKSSQAPKLLFHYYDKDFNNEADTPDNFQSRRPNTSFCFLDIRSPGLGDTAMYLCATSRDRYYGYTFGSGTRLTVV.

The gene calls are TRBV5-1 and TRBJ1-1; D possibly corresponds to TRBD1 (6 bases). Trimming shortened V by 0 bases and J by 0 bases, and 6 bases separated the two germline ends. This CDR3 spans 14 amino acids. The germline CDR1 and CDR2 sequences are SGHRS and YFSETQ. The CDR3 region has the DNA TGCGCCAGCAGCTTGGACAGGGTGAACACTGAAGCTTTCTTT. Protein sequence: CASSLDRVNTEAFF.

The V gene is TRBV7-3, the J gene TRBJ1-1; the match to TRBD1 covers 8 bases. Germline assignment: CDR1 SGHTA and CDR2 FQGTGA. The CDR3 is 14 residues long. After removal of 2 bases from V and 4 bases from J, the junction contained 3 bases not matched to a gene. The CDR3 region is CASSLQGAGTEAFF. CDR3 nucleotide sequence: TGTGCCAGCAGCTTACAGGGGGCGGGCACTGAAGCTTTCTTT.